These T cell receptor beta chains were read from a single sample in a study of blood T cell repertoires in COVID-19. Using immunoSEQ multiplex PCR, the repertoire was profiled, and TCRdb retains in-frame clones only, with some absent. The sample has 140,000 to 150,000 clones; approximately 85% are singletons. Sequencing was carried out using peripheral blood. These receptors were obtained from a man in his sixties or seventies with acute or convalescent COVID-19. Both conserved end residues are part of each CDR3. D genes are given only for firm matches. Size values are once, few and many counts, or a class for expanded clones, and some rows have none.

d_call: .
v_call: TRBV7-9
clone_size: .
j_call: TRBJ2-1
cdr3_nt: TGTGCCAGCAGCTTAGGGTGGAGCTCCTACAATGAGCAGTTCTTC
cdr3_aa: CASSLGWSSYNEQFF

d_call: .
v_call: TRBV3-1/TRBV3-2
clone_size: .
j_call: TRBJ2-5
cdr3_nt: TGTGCCAGCGCGACACTCCAAGAGACCCAGTACTTC
cdr3_aa: CASATLQETQYF

d_call: TRBD2
v_call: TRBV11-3
clone_size: .
j_call: TRBJ2-1
cdr3_nt: TGTGCCAGCAGCTTTGCGGGAGTGTCGTACAATGAGCAGTTCTTC
cdr3_aa: CASSFAGVSYNEQFF

d_call: .
v_call: TRBV19
clone_size: .
j_call: TRBJ1-5
cdr3_nt: TGTGCCAGTAGTCCCCCGGGGGGCGCATGGCAGCCCCAGCATTTT
cdr3_aa: CASSPPGGAWQPQHF

d_call: TRBD1
v_call: TRBV6-5
clone_size: .
j_call: TRBJ1-1
cdr3_nt: TGTGCCAGCAGTTACTCGCAGGGGGGAACTGAAGCTTTCTTT
cdr3_aa: CASSYSQGGTEAFF

d_call: .
v_call: TRBV7-2
clone_size: .
j_call: TRBJ1-4
cdr3_nt: TGTGCCAGCAGCCTAGATAAGGGTCGGGGTGAAAAACTGTTTTTT
cdr3_aa: CASSLDKGRGEKLFF

d_call: TRBD1
v_call: TRBV11-3
clone_size: .
j_call: TRBJ1-2
cdr3_nt: TGTGCCAGCAGCCCAACGGGACAGTCGAATGGCTACACCTTC
cdr3_aa: CASSPTGQSNGYTF

d_call: .
v_call: TRBV5-1
clone_size: .
j_call: TRBJ2-7
cdr3_nt: TGCGCCAGCACCCCTACAACAGGGCTTGATATCTACGAGCAGTACTTC
cdr3_aa: CASTPTTGLDIYEQYF

d_call: .
v_call: TRBV19
clone_size: .
j_call: TRBJ1-4
cdr3_nt: TGTGCCAGTAGCCCCGGGACATCTAATGAAAAACTGTTTTTT
cdr3_aa: CASSPGTSNEKLFF

d_call: TRBD1
v_call: TRBV19
clone_size: .
j_call: TRBJ1-2
cdr3_nt: TGTGCCAGCAGATCAGGGCAGGGGGCTTACTATGGCTACACCTTC
cdr3_aa: CASRSGQGAYYGYTF

d_call: TRBD1
v_call: TRBV6-5
clone_size: .
j_call: TRBJ2-7
cdr3_nt: TGTGCCAGCAAGACAGGGATAGCCTCCGAGCAGTACTTC
cdr3_aa: CASKTGIASEQYF

d_call: TRBD1
v_call: TRBV7-2
clone_size: .
j_call: TRBJ2-5
cdr3_nt: TGTGCCAGCAGCAAAAGGGACAGGGGGAGAGAGACCCAGTACTTC
cdr3_aa: CASSKRDRGRETQYF

d_call: .
v_call: TRBV28
clone_size: .
j_call: TRBJ1-1
cdr3_nt: TGTGCCAGCAGTCCCGCATTTCGAACAGGGTTGGTGAACACTGAAGCTTTCTTT
cdr3_aa: CASSPAFRTGLVNTEAFF

d_call: TRBD1
v_call: TRBV3-1/TRBV3-2
clone_size: .
j_call: TRBJ1-1
cdr3_nt: TGTGCCAGCAGCCAACTGACAGGGGGCACTGAAGCTTTCTTT
cdr3_aa: CASSQLTGGTEAFF

d_call: TRBD1
v_call: TRBV5-4
clone_size: few
j_call: TRBJ1-1
cdr3_nt: TGTGCCAGCAGCCCCTACAGGGGGCGAAACACTGAAGCTTTCTTT
cdr3_aa: CASSPYRGRNTEAFF

d_call: TRBD1
v_call: TRBV10-3
clone_size: .
j_call: TRBJ2-1
cdr3_nt: TGTGCCACCGGTGTGTTACAGGGGGAGAATGAGCAGTTCTTC
cdr3_aa: CATGVLQGENEQFF

d_call: .
v_call: TRBV3-1/TRBV3-2
clone_size: .
j_call: TRBJ1-1
cdr3_nt: TGTGCCAGCAGCCAAGGCGCGGGGAACACTGAAGCTTTCTTT
cdr3_aa: CASSQGAGNTEAFF

d_call: .
v_call: TRBV21-1
clone_size: .
j_call: TRBJ1-1
cdr3_nt: TGTGCCAGCAGCAAGGGAGGCCTTTTGAACACTGAAGCTTTCTTT
cdr3_aa: CASSKGGLLNTEAFF